The text below deals with one TCR beta chain. This sample was taken from a study of CXCR3-negative and CXCR3-positive naive CD8 T cells. 5' RACE with UMI labels generated the TRB cDNA libraries. TCRdb reanalyzed the 5' RACE reads, giving one entry per CDR3 protein sequence and no DNA. The listing contains under 70,000 distinct CDR3 sequences. The CDR3 loop spans 20 amino acids. Germline assignment: CDR1 SEHNR and CDR2 FQNEAQ (reference sequence). This receptor was taken from a human donor in good health. Some clones in this sample may be carry-over from other donors' samples. The sequenced material came from memory CD8+ T cells from blood. The V call is TRBV7-9, the J call TRBJ1-6. CDR3: CASSPLDGGSYRVHNSPLHF.